This passage covers 22 T cell receptor beta chains from one sample sequenced in a study of cytomegalovirus exposure and HLA in healthy donors. The PCR ran on 60 Vbeta and 13 Jbeta primers. TCRdb's copy holds only in-frame clones and misses some; the assay was immunoSEQ multiplex PCR. The table has around 170,000 clones, more than 70% seen once. The sequencing input was PBMCs. These receptors all stem from a boy younger than 10 in good health and CMV-seronegative.

The chain combines TRBV19 with TRBJ1-2, with D possibly being TRBD1 (5 bases). This CDR3 is 13 amino acids long. V was cut by 6 bases and J by 3 bases, with 11 bases left in between. In germline, CDR1 is LNHDA, CDR2 SQIVND (reference sequence). CDR3 DNA sequence: TGTGCCAGTAGCAGGGAAAGGGACTATGGCTACACCTTC. Its translation: CASSRERDYGYTF. Filled out from reference TRBV19 and TRBJ1-2, the complete variable domain reads DGGITQSPKYLFRKEGQNVTLSCEQNLNHDAMYWYRQDPGQGLRLIYYSQIVNDFQKGDIAEGYSVSREKKESFPLTVTSAQKNPTAFYLCASSRERDYGYTFGSGTRLTVV.

The chain employs TRBV18 and TRBJ1-1; D gene ambiguous. The V end lost 2 bases, the J end lost 1 base, and 8 bases lay between the germline ends. Germline lookup yields CDR1 KGHSH and CDR2 LQKENI. The CDR3 consists of 14 residues. CDR3 residues: CASSPDLQNTEAFF. CDR3 bases: TGTGCCAGCTCACCAGACTTACAGAACACTGAAGCTTTCTTT. Filled out from reference TRBV18 and TRBJ1-1, the complete variable domain reads NAGVMQNPRHLVRRRGQEARLRCSPMKGHSHVYWYRQLPEEGLKFMVYLQKENIIDESGMPKERFSAEFPKEGPSILRIQQVVRGDSAAYFCASSPDLQNTEAFFGQGTRLTVV.

The chain links TRBV5-1 to TRBJ2-3; 10 bases map to TRBD1. The ends lost 3 bases at V and 3 bases at J; junction bases unmatched: 4. The V gene's germline CDR1 is SGHRS and CDR2 YFSETQ. This CDR3 has 15 residues. The CDR3 loop is CASSSRDRGTDTQYF. The DNA of the CDR3 is TGCGCCAGCAGCTCCCGGGACAGGGGTACAGATACGCAGTATTTT.

This clone was found once. This chain joins TRBV5-1 and TRBJ2-2; 9 bases match TRBD1. Germline values: CDR1 SGHRS, CDR2 YFSETQ. The CDR3 is made up of 17 amino acids. The ends lost 2 bases at V and 6 bases at J; junction bases unmatched: 11. Here the CDR3 DNA reads TGCGCCAGCAGCTTCCAAAAGCTTAGGGACAGGGCCGGGGAGCTGTTTTTT. This encodes CASSFQKLRDRAGELFF.

The chain recombines TRBV29-1 with TRBJ1-2; D may be TRBD1 (6 bases). V lost 3 bases, J lost 5 bases, and 19 bases lay in between. The CDR3 length is 15 residues. Germline assignment: CDR1 SQVTM and CDR2 ANQGSEA. The chain's CDR3 is CSVEVQGTKSYGYTF. The DNA of the CDR3 is TGCAGCGTTGAGGTTCAAGGGACAAAGTCTTATGGCTACACCTTC. Filled out from reference TRBV29-1 and TRBJ1-2, the complete variable domain reads SAVISQKPSRDICQRGTSLTIQCQVDSQVTMMFWYRQQPGQSLTLIATANQGSEATYESGFVIDKFPISRPNLTFSTLTVSNMSPEDSSIYLCSVEVQGTKSYGYTFGSGTRLTVV.

The chain joins TRBV7-9 to TRBJ1-1; D possibly corresponds to TRBD1 (6 bases). Trimming removed 2 bases at V and 0 bases at J, with 10 bases between. CDR1 and CDR2 from the germline V gene are SEHNR and FQNEAQ (reference sequence). The CDR3 spans 15 residues. The CDR3 DNA is TGTGCCAGCAGCTTATCGACAGGCATGAACACTGAAGCTTTCTTT. Its translation: CASSLSTGMNTEAFF.

The V and J genes are TRBV6-5 and TRBJ1-5; D perhaps matches TRBD1 (5 bases). Germline V lookup: CDR1 MNHEY, CDR2 SVGAGI. The CDR3 totals 14 residues. Trimming shortened V by 6 bases and J by 6 bases, and 15 bases separated the two germline ends. This CDR3 is CASRPARAAQPQHF. The CDR3 DNA sequence: TGTGCCAGCAGACCGGCCAGGGCGGCTCAGCCCCAGCATTTT.

This clone was seen a handful of times. The rearrangement links TRBV5-1 to TRBJ2-7; possible D gene TRBD1, 5 bases. V lost 1 base, J lost 4 bases, and 24 bases lay in between. The CDR3 is made up of 18 amino acids. Looked up from germline, CDR1 is SGHRS and CDR2 is YFSETQ. The CDR3 loop reads CASSLWVKETEEKYEQYF. The CDR3 DNA reads as TGCGCCAGCAGCTTGTGGGTAAAGGAGACAGAAGAAAAATACGAGCAGTACTTC.

This clone showed up just a few times. The chain carries TRBV6-6 and TRBJ2-7, with TRBD2 identical over 10 bases. CDR1 MNHNY and CDR2 SVGAGI come from the germline V gene (reference sequence). This CDR3 comprises 15 residues. Losses at the gene ends were 0 bases for V and 3 bases for J; bases not matched to a gene: 2. The CDR3 nucleotides read TGTGCCAGCAGTTACTCCACTAGCGGGGACTACGAGCAGTACTTC. Translation gives CASSYSTSGDYEQYF.

This clone was detected only once. The rearrangement uses TRBV25-1 and TRBJ1-2, with unresolved D. V lost 0 bases, J lost 5 bases, and 16 bases lay in between. Germline V CDR1 and CDR2: MGHDK, SYGVNS. The CDR3 spans 16 residues. CDR3 amino acids: CASSEYFADGKYGYTF. The DNA for the CDR3 is TGTGCCAGCAGTGAATATTTCGCAGACGGGAAGTATGGCTACACCTTC.

The CDR3 is CASRQGQGTEAFF. In DNA form, the CDR3 reads TGCGCCAGCAGACAGGGACAAGGGACTGAAGCTTTCTTT. The chain employs TRBV5-1 and TRBJ1-1; TRBD1 might be the D (6 bases). Trimming took off 5 bases at V and 5 bases at J, with 13 bases between the two ends. Germline CDR1 SGHRS, CDR2 YFSETQ. The CDR3 totals 13 residues. The variable domain in full, with the rest retrieved from reference TRBV5-1 and TRBJ1-1, is KAGVTQTPRYLIKTRGQQVTLSCSPISGHRSVSWYQQTPGQGLQFLFEYFSETQRNKGNFPGRFSGRQFSNSRSEMNVSTLELGDSALYLCASRQGQGTEAFFGQGTRLTVV.

The rearrangement uses TRBV27 and TRBJ2-3, with 9 bases that match TRBD2. The germline V gene encodes CDR1 MNHEY and CDR2 SMNVEV (reference sequence). V trimming: 5 bases; J trimming: 3 bases; junction bases outside the gene matches: 3. The CDR3 is 14 amino acids. The CDR3 loop reads CASSLGLATDTQYF. The CDR3 DNA is TGTGCCAGCAGTCTAGGACTAGCGACAGATACGCAGTATTTT.

The V gene is TRBV11-2, the J gene TRBJ2-7, with a weak D call TRBD1 (6 bases). The germline gives CDR1 SGHAT, CDR2 FQNNGV. Trimming stripped 1 base from V and 4 bases from J, with 14 bases between. The CDR3 has 15 amino acids. Here the CDR3 reads CASSLVGASLYEQYF. The CDR3, as DNA: TGTGCCAGCAGCTTAGTGGGGGCTAGCTTGTACGAGCAGTACTTC.

J is TRBJ2-7 and V is TRBV4-1; the D gene is possibly TRBD2 (5 bases). There are 13 residues in the CDR3. CDR1 and CDR2 from the germline V gene are MGHRA and YSYEKL. V was trimmed by 0 bases and J by 7 bases, leaving 10 bases between them. CDR3: CASSQEPEREQYF. CDR3 bases: TGCGCCAGCAGCCAAGAACCCGAGCGGGAGCAGTACTTC.

This clone was detected only a few times. The chain joins TRBV4-1 to TRBJ1-1; TRBD1 agrees at 10 bases. The CDR3 loop spans 15 amino acids. Per germline, CDR1 MGHRA and CDR2 YSYEKL. The V gene end was trimmed by 0 bases and the J gene end by 6 bases; junction bases not matched to a gene: 4. CDR3: CASSQDPGTGAEAFF. The CDR3 DNA reads as TGCGCCAGCAGCCAAGATCCCGGGACAGGGGCTGAAGCTTTCTTT.

The chain carries TRBV30 and TRBJ2-7, with 8 bases lining up with TRBD1. CDR1 GTSNPN and CDR2 SVGIG come from the germline V gene (reference sequence). There are 13 residues in the CDR3. Losses at the gene ends were 2 bases for V and 5 bases for J; bases not matched to a gene: 5. The CDR3, as DNA: TGTGCCTGGAGTCAGGGGGCCGTCCACGAGCAGTACTTC. Encoded protein: CAWSQGAVHEQYF.

The V call is TRBV7-2, the J call TRBJ1-5; no firm D call. The germline V gene encodes CDR1 SGHTA and CDR2 FQGNSA. Trimming left V 1 base short and J 10 bases short, with 14 bases between. The CDR3 contains 14 residues. DNA of the CDR3: TGTGCCAGCAGCTTAGACAGTTATGTGGTCCCCCAGCATTTT. Protein: CASSLDSYVVPQHF.

About this clone itself: One junction end disagrees with the germline gene, perhaps due to a read error. Additional DNA sequences in this sample encode the identical CDR3. This rearrangement joins TRBV19 to TRBJ1-2, with a possible D match to TRBD1 (6 bases). The V gene's germline CDR1 is LNHDA and CDR2 SQIVND (reference sequence). The CDR3 has 13 residues. CDR3 sequence reads: CASSLQGNYGYTF. The CDR3, as DNA: TGCGCCAGTAGTCTACAGGGCAACTATGGCTACACCTTC.

The gene calls are TRBV6-6 and TRBJ1-1, with D possibly matching TRBD1 (6 bases). Trimming stripped 2 bases from V and 3 bases from J, with 16 bases between. The CDR3 is made up of 16 amino acids. Germline V CDR1 and CDR2: MNHNY, SVGAGI (reference sequence). The CDR3 here is CASSYRLTGLDTEAFF. CDR3 nucleotide sequence: TGTGCCAGCAGTTACCGGCTCACAGGGTTGGACACTGAAGCTTTCTTT.

The rearrangement links TRBV6-5 to TRBJ2-2; D may be TRBD2 (6 bases). Trimming pared 2 bases from V and 7 bases from J, leaving 8 bases between. Germline V CDR1 and CDR2: MNHEY, SVGAGI. The CDR3 covers 13 residues. The CDR3 DNA sequence: TGTGCCAGCAGTTACATGGAGGGCGGGGAGCTGTTTTTT. Protein product: CASSYMEGGELFF.

The chain links TRBV28 to TRBJ1-2; the match to TRBD1 covers 10 bases. Trimming cost V 6 bases and J 8 bases; bases outside gene matches: 6. The CDR3 contains 13 residues. CDR1 MDHEN and CDR2 SYDVKM come from the germline V gene. The chain's CDR3 is CASRLGQGDGYTF. In nucleotides, the CDR3 is TGTGCCAGCAGGCTTGGACAGGGGGACGGCTACACCTTC.

V and J are TRBV5-1 and TRBJ1-2; D uncertain. This CDR3 spans 15 amino acids. Per the germline V gene, CDR1 is SGHRS and CDR2 is YFSETQ. The V end lost 1 base, the J end lost 7 bases, and 17 bases lay between the germline ends. The CDR3 region has the DNA TGCGCCAGCAGCTTGACTTCAGTCTCGGGTTTTGGCTACACCTTC. Its translation: CASSLTSVSGFGYTF.